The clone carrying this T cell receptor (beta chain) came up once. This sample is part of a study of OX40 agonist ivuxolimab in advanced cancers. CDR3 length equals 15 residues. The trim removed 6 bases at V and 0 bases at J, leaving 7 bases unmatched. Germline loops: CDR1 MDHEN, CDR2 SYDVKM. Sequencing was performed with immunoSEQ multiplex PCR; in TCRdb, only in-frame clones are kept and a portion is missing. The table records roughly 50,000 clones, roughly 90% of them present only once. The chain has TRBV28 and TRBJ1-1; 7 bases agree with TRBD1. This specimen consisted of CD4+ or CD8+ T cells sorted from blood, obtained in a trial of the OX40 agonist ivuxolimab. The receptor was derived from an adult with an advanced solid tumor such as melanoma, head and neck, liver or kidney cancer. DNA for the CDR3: TGTGCCAGCAGAATCCTACAGGGGATGAACACTGAAGCTTTCTTT. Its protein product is CASRILQGMNTEAFF.